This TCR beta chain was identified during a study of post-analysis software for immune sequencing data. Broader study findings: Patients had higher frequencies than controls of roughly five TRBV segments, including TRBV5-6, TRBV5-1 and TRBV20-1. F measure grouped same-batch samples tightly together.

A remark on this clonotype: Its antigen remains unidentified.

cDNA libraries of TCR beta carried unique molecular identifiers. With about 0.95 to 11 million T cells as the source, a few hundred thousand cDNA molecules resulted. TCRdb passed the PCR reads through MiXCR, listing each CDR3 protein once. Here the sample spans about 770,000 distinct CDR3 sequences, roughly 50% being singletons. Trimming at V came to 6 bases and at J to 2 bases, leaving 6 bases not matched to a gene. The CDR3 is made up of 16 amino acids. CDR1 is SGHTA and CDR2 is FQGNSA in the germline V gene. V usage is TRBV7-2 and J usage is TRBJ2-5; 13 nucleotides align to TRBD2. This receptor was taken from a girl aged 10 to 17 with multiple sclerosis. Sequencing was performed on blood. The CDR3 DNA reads TGTGCCAGCAGTCAAGGACTAGCGGGGGCACAAGAGACCCAGTACTTC. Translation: CASSQGLAGAQETQYF.